Below are 26 T cell receptor beta chains sequenced from a single sample in a study of vaccination and CD4 T cells after COVID-19. Scientists ran DNA taken from cultured CD4+ T cells through the Oncomine TCR Beta short-read assay for sequencing. One entry per CDR3 protein results from TCRdb running MiXCR on the PCR reads. Of approximately 10,000 distinct CDR3 sequences in the sample, 58% were seen once. The treatment: roughly 10-day PBMC culture with coronavirus spike peptide pools or control peptides (ViraFEST assay). These TCRs are of unknown antigen specificity. The sample was CD4+ T cells from blood, cultured in vitro. These receptors all stem from a human donor who had recovered from COVID-19.

This sequence joins TRBV6-5 and TRBJ1-6; D is uncertain. The CDR3 consists of 18 residues. CDR1 MNHEY and CDR2 SVGAGI come from the germline V gene. Trimming removed 4 bases at V and 0 bases at J, with 16 bases between. The DNA for the CDR3 is TGTGCCAGCAGTTTTTACCGCTCACAGAGCTCCTATAATTCACCCCTCCACTTT. As protein: CASSFYRSQSSYNSPLHF.

The rearrangement joins TRBV6-2 or TRBV6-3 to TRBJ1-5; 7 positions match TRBD1. This CDR3 comprises 14 residues. V lost 6 bases to trimming and J lost 3 bases; unmatched junction nucleotides: 5. Germline CDR1 and CDR2: MNHEY and SVGEGT. CDR3 bases: TGTGCCAGCAGGACAGGGTCCCCCAATCAGCCCCAGCATTTT. Protein sequence: CASRTGSPNQPQHF.

There are a few counts of this clonotype. The chain employs TRBV7-2 and TRBJ2-5; possibly TRBD1 for D (5 bases). The germline CDR1 and CDR2 sequences are SGHTA and FQGNSA. V was cut by 5 bases and J by 2 bases, with 15 bases left in between. The CDR3 is made up of 15 amino acids. CDR3 sequence reads: CASSPGIAQQETQYF. The CDR3 DNA reads TGTGCCAGCAGCCCAGGGATAGCACAACAAGAGACCCAGTACTTC. Looking up the rest from reference TRBV7-2 and TRBJ2-5 gives the full variable domain: GAGVSQSPSNKVTEKGKDVELRCDPISGHTALYWYRQSLGQGLEFLIYFQGNSAPDKSGLPSDRFSAERTGGSVSTLTIQRTQQEDSAVYLCASSPGIAQQETQYFGPGTRLLVL.

This clonotype was counted only a few times. This sequence joins TRBV27 and TRBJ1-6; perhaps TRBD1 as D (6 bases). The CDR3 contains 14 residues. The V and J ends lost 6 bases and 10 bases respectively, with 16 bases between them. Germline CDR1 MNHEY, CDR2 SMNVEV (reference sequence). The chain's CDR3 is CASSTGTIPSPLHF. The CDR3 nucleotides read TGTGCCAGCAGCACCGGGACAATACCCTCACCCCTCCACTTT.

The rearrangement links TRBV7-2 to TRBJ2-2, with 7 nucleotides matching TRBD2. The CDR3 sequence is 13 residues long. The germline CDR1 and CDR2 sequences are SGHTA and FQGNSA. With V trimmed by 3 bases and J by 6 bases, 1 base remained unmatched. CDR3 loop: CASSFAGAGELFF. As DNA, the CDR3 is TGTGCCAGCAGCTTTGCGGGGGCCGGGGAGCTGTTTTTT.

The chain has TRBV7-9 and TRBJ1-1; D might be TRBD1 (5 bases). Trimming removed 1 base from V and 4 bases from J, with 10 bases in between. The CDR3 loop spans 14 amino acids. Per germline, CDR1 SEHNR and CDR2 FQNEAQ (reference sequence). CDR3 sequence: CASSLDGGSTEAFF. CDR3 coding DNA: TGTGCCAGCAGCTTAGATGGGGGATCCACTGAAGCTTTCTTT.

This clonotype was picked up a small number of times. The CDR3 loop reads CASSWTGEGGQPQHF. CDR3 nucleotide sequence: TGTGCCAGCAGCTGGACAGGGGAGGGAGGTCAGCCCCAGCATTTT. J is TRBJ1-5 and V is TRBV7-2; 9 bases fit TRBD1. J gave up 6 bases and V 4 bases, and 7 bases lay outside the gene matches. CDR1 SGHTA and CDR2 FQGNSA come from the germline V gene. The length of the CDR3 is 15 residues. Supplemented by reference TRBV7-2 and TRBJ1-5, the full variable domain reads GAGVSQSPSNKVTEKGKDVELRCDPISGHTALYWYRQSLGQGLEFLIYFQGNSAPDKSGLPSDRFSAERTGGSVSTLTIQRTQQEDSAVYLCASSWTGEGGQPQHFGDGTRLSIL.

V usage is TRBV6-2 or TRBV6-3 and J usage is TRBJ1-2, with D unresolved. With 2 bases removed from V and 2 bases from J, the gap between germline ends came to 3 bases. CDR3 length equals 12 residues. From germline, CDR1 is MNHEY and CDR2 SVGEGT. CDR3 bases: TGTGCCAGCAGTTACCGGAACTATGGCTACACCTTC. It yields the protein CASSYRNYGYTF.

The chain combines TRBV7-9 with TRBJ1-4; possible D gene TRBD1, 6 bases. The V end lost 5 bases, the J end lost 6 bases, and 16 bases lay between the germline ends. From germline, CDR1 is SEHNR and CDR2 FQNEAQ (reference sequence). There are 15 residues in the CDR3. CDR3 in DNA: TGTGCCAGCAGCCCAAGGGGGTCCGCTGATGAAAAACTGTTTTTT. Residues: CASSPRGSADEKLFF.

The rearrangement links TRBV7-9 to TRBJ1-2, with 10 bases identical to TRBD1. V lost 3 bases to trimming and J lost 4 bases; unmatched junction nucleotides: 11. The CDR3 runs 17 residues. In germline, CDR1 is SEHNR, CDR2 FQNEAQ (reference sequence). The CDR3 region has the DNA TGTGCCAGCAGCTTCCGCTTAACCGGGACAGGGGTCTATGGCTACACCTTC. Its protein product is CASSFRLTGTGVYGYTF.

The CDR3 region is CASKQGTQYF. The CDR3 DNA is TGTGCCAGTAAGCAGGGTACGCAGTATTTT. The rearrangement uses TRBV19 and TRBJ2-3; weak D call: TRBD1 (5 bases). Germline lookup yields CDR1 LNHDA and CDR2 SQIVND (reference sequence). The CDR3 has 10 residues. V was trimmed by 7 bases and J by 8 bases, leaving 7 bases between them.

The V gene is TRBV12-3 or TRBV12-4, the J gene TRBJ1-1; unclear D gene. The V end was cut by 2 bases, the J end by 3 bases, with 13 bases between. This CDR3 contains 15 residues. The CDR3 nucleotides read TGTGCCAGCAGTTTAAAGGGTCAACAGTACACTGAAGCTTTCTTT. As protein: CASSLKGQQYTEAFF.

This clonotype was detected a few times. The CDR3 protein is CASSFPGGASKRDYGYTF. The CDR3 nucleotides are TGTGCCAGCAGCTTCCCAGGGGGGGCCTCAAAGCGCGACTATGGCTACACCTTC. V is TRBV5-4 and J is TRBJ1-2, with 7 bases that match TRBD1. After removal of 2 bases from V and 3 bases from J, the junction contained 16 bases not matched to a gene. Per germline, CDR1 SGHNT and CDR2 YYREEE (reference sequence). The CDR3 sequence is 18 residues long. The full variable domain, in which reference TRBV5-4 and TRBJ1-2 provide the parts outside the CDR3, is ETGVTQSPTHLIKTRGQQVTLRCSSQSGHNTVSWYQQALGQGPQFIFQYYREEENGRGNFPPRFSGLQFPNYSSELNVNALELDDSALYLCASSFPGGASKRDYGYTFGSGTRLTVV.

This chain uses TRBV27 with TRBJ1-2; D is unclear. This CDR3 contains 13 residues. Germline V gives CDR1 MNHEY, CDR2 SMNVEV (reference sequence). V lost 5 bases, J lost 7 bases, and 14 bases lay in between. CDR3 DNA: TGTGCCAGCAGTCCACGAAGAGGGCTTGGCTACACCTTC. Translation: CASSPRRGLGYTF.

The chain joins TRBV27 to TRBJ2-2, with TRBD1 identical over 7 bases. The CDR3 extends over 15 amino acids. The germline gives CDR1 MNHEY, CDR2 SMNVEV (reference sequence). V lost 11 bases to trimming and J lost 7 bases; unmatched junction nucleotides: 16. The CDR3 nucleotides read TGTGCCGGCAAGCTACGACCGACAGGGTACGGGGAGCTGTTTTTT. It specifies CAGKLRPTGYGELFF.

As to this clonotype: Germline is not matched at one junction end, which may reflect a read error. The chain is built from TRBV6-1 and TRBJ1-1; tentatively, D is TRBD1 (6 bases). The CDR3 is made up of 15 amino acids. CDR1 is MNHNS, CDR2 SASEGT, per germline. The CDR3 nucleotides are TGTGCCAGCAGAGGCGCCGGGACACGGAACACTGAAGCTTCCTTT. Its protein is CASRGAGTRNTEASF.

This clonotype turned up a few times. The gene calls are TRBV27 and TRBJ2-7; possible D gene TRBD1, 7 bases. From germline, CDR1 is MNHEY and CDR2 SMNVEV (reference sequence). The CDR3 extends over 17 amino acids. V was shortened by 6 bases and J by 0 bases, with 21 bases between the two germline ends. CDR3 coding DNA: TGTGCCAGCAGACTTATAGCCAGGGGGAGGAGCTCCTACGAGCAGTACTTC. This encodes CASRLIARGRSSYEQYF.

The chain joins TRBV20-1 to TRBJ2-1; TRBD2 agrees at 11 bases. Germline V gene lookup returns CDR1 DFQATT and CDR2 SNEGSKA (reference sequence). Trimming at V came to 6 bases and at J to 3 bases, leaving 7 bases not matched to a gene. The CDR3 is made up of 15 amino acids. The CDR3 DNA is TGCAGTGCCCCACGGGGACTAGCGGTCTACAATGAGCAGTTCTTC. The encoded protein is CSAPRGLAVYNEQFF.

V gene TRBV6-2 or TRBV6-3 combines with J gene TRBJ1-2, with D unclear. The CDR3 covers 15 residues. V was shortened by 0 bases and J by 2 bases, with 10 bases between the two germline ends. Germline loops: CDR1 MNHEY, CDR2 SVGEGT. The DNA of the CDR3 is TGTGCCAGCAGTTACTCGATACGGTGGAACTATGGCTACACCTTC. Its protein is CASSYSIRWNYGYTF.

This clonotype was seen only a few times. CDR3 sequence reads: CASNGRGSGTEAFF. In nucleotides, the CDR3 is TGTGCCAGTAATGGCAGGGGATCGGGCACTGAAGCTTTCTTT. V is TRBV19 and J is TRBJ1-1, with D maybe TRBD1 (6 bases). This CDR3 has 14 amino acids. V lost 7 bases and J 4 bases, leaving 16 bases between the germline ends. CDR1 is LNHDA and CDR2 is SQIVND in the germline V gene (reference sequence). Full variable domain (missing parts from reference TRBV19 and TRBJ1-1): DGGITQSPKYLFRKEGQNVTLSCEQNLNHDAMYWYRQDPGQGLRLIYYSQIVNDFQKGDIAEGYSVSREKKESFPLTVTSAQKNPTAFYLCASNGRGSGTEAFFGQGTRLTVV.

J is TRBJ2-7 and V is TRBV7-3; 11 bases line up with TRBD1. V was pared by 6 bases and J by 6 bases, with 7 bases of the junction left unmatched. The CDR3 extends over 14 amino acids. In germline, CDR1 is SGHTA, CDR2 FQGTGA. In DNA form, the CDR3 reads TGTGCCAGCAGTCTCAAGGGGACAGGGGGCGAGCAGTACTTC. Translated: CASSLKGTGGEQYF.

This clonotype was detected a few times. This rearrangement joins TRBV24-1 to TRBJ1-2; TRBD1 matches 9 bases. The CDR3 spans 12 residues. CDR1 and CDR2 from the germline V gene are KGHDR and SFDVKD. J gave up 5 bases and V 12 bases, and 6 bases lay outside the gene matches. The CDR3 DNA sequence: TGTGCCGCACAGGGACAGGGTTATGGCTACACCTTC. Encoded protein: CAAQGQGYGYTF.

The chain joins TRBV19 to TRBJ1-5, with 9 nucleotides matching TRBD1. The J segment lost 6 bases and the V segment lost 5 bases, leaving 5 bases of the junction unmatched. The CDR3 consists of 14 residues. Germline loops: CDR1 LNHDA, CDR2 SQIVND (reference sequence). The chain's CDR3 is CASSSRQGGQPQHF. DNA of the CDR3: TGTGCCAGTAGTTCACGACAGGGGGGTCAGCCCCAGCATTTT.

V usage is TRBV6-1 and J usage is TRBJ1-2; 8 nucleotides agree with TRBD1. The J segment lost 7 bases and the V segment lost 4 bases, leaving 17 bases of the junction unmatched. CDR3 length: 17 residues. In germline, CDR1 is MNHNS, CDR2 SASEGT. The CDR3, as DNA: TGTGCCAGCAGTGCACCTACCGGACAGGGAATTTCGAGTGGCTACACCTTC. This translates into CASSAPTGQGISSGYTF.

The rearrangement joins TRBV29-1 to TRBJ2-5; either TRBD1 or TRBD2 may fit D (5 bases each). V was cut by 2 bases and J by 4 bases, with 11 bases left in between. The CDR3 loop spans 13 amino acids. CDR1 and CDR2 from the germline V gene are SQVTM and ANQGSEA. The CDR3 protein is CSVEWGRGETQYF. The CDR3 DNA reads TGCAGCGTTGAATGGGGACGAGGAGAGACCCAGTACTTC. Filled out from reference TRBV29-1 and TRBJ2-5, the complete variable domain reads SAVISQKPSRDICQRGTSLTIQCQVDSQVTMMFWYRQQPGQSLTLIATANQGSEATYESGFVIDKFPISRPNLTFSTLTVSNMSPEDSSIYLCSVEWGRGETQYFGPGTRLLVL.

This clonotype showed up just a few times. V is TRBV7-9 and J is TRBJ2-5, with D tentatively TRBD1 (6 bases). CDR3 length: 14 amino acids. V was cut by 1 base and J by 4 bases, with 10 bases left in between. Germline-derived CDR1 and CDR2 are SEHNR and FQNEAQ (reference sequence). The CDR3 spells CASSLGGQPETQYF. The CDR3 DNA reads TGTGCCAGCAGCTTAGGTGGACAGCCAGAGACCCAGTACTTC.